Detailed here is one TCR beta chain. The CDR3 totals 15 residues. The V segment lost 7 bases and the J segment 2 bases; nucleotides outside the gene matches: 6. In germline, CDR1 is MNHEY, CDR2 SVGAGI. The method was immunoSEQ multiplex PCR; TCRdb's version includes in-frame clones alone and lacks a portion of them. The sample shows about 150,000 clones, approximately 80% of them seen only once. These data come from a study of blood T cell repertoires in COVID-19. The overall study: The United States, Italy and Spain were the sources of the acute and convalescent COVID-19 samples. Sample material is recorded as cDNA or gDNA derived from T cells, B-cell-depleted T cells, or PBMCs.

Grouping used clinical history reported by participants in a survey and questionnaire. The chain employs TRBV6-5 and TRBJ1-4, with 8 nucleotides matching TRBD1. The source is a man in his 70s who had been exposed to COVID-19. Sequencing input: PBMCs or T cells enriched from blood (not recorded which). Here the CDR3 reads CASTQGAVTNEKLFF. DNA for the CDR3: TGTGCCAGCACCCAGGGGGCGGTTACTAATGAAAAACTGTTTTTT.